This TCR beta chain was recovered during a study of control samples from healthy donors and cancer patients. The assay was immunoSEQ multiplex PCR, and TCRdb's table has in-frame clones only and misses some. The sample consists of 400,000 to 450,000 clones, around nine tenths of them appearing once. Germline CDR1 and CDR2: ENHRY and SYGVKD. The CDR3 loop spans 14 amino acids. V lost 3 bases, J lost 0 bases, and 9 bases lay in between. This TCR was sampled from a middle-aged man with head and neck cancer. The chain is built from TRBV10-3 and TRBJ2-7, with D perhaps TRBD1 or TRBD2 (5 bases each). Source material: PBMCs. CDR3 protein: CAISDRDGSYEQYF. The CDR3 nucleotides are TGTGCCATCAGTGACAGGGACGGCTCCTACGAGCAGTACTTC.